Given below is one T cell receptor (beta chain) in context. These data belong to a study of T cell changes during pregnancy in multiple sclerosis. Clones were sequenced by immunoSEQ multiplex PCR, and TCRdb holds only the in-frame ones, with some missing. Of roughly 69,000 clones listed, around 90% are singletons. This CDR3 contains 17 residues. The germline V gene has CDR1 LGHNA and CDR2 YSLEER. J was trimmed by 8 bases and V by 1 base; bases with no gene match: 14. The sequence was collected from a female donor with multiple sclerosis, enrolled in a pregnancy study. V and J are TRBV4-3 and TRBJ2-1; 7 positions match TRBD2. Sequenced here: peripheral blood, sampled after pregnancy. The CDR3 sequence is CASSQGILADLRDEQFF. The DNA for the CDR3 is TGCGCCAGCAGCCAAGGAATTCTAGCGGACCTGCGGGATGAGCAGTTCTTC.